This TCR beta chain originates from a study of blood T cell repertoires in COVID-19. Study in general: The United States, Italy and Spain were the sources of the acute and convalescent COVID-19 samples.

As processed by the authors: Quantification of nucleated cells was approximated via reference gene primer amplification. Measured with immunoSEQ multiplex PCR; TCRdb has only the in-frame clones, and not every one. The V and J calls and clone size come from that table; D and trimming were worked out from the DNA. The sample carries around 130,000 clones, roughly 90% recorded once. The CDR3 loop spans 13 amino acids. The junction had 5 bases not matched to a gene; V was cut back by 9 bases and J by 3 bases. This chain connects TRBV12-3 or TRBV12-4 to TRBJ1-5; 7 bases are a match to TRBD1. This TCR derives from a man in his fifties or sixties with active COVID-19. Sequencing input: peripheral blood. The CDR3 loop reads CASRTGANQPQHF. The CDR3 DNA follows: TGTGCCAGTAGAACAGGGGCCAATCAGCCCCAGCATTTT.